One and the same sample provided the 3 T cell receptor beta chains below, sequenced in a study of cytomegalovirus exposure and HLA in healthy donors. The PCR employed 60 Vbeta primers together with 13 Jbeta primers. Only in-frame clones appear in the TCRdb table, and some are missing; sequencing was by immunoSEQ multiplex PCR. The data contain over 130,000 clones, under 75% of them singletons. Sequencing was carried out using PBMCs. The receptors here all came from a woman aged 60-70 years in good health and CMV-seropositive.

The chain uses TRBV28 and TRBJ1-4; TRBD1 matches 9 bases. Germline values: CDR1 MDHEN, CDR2 SYDVKM. The V and J ends lost 6 bases and 0 bases, in that order; junction bases with no gene match: 5. The CDR3 runs 16 residues. This chain's CDR3 is CASSQGQGTTNEKLFF. CDR3 coding DNA: TGTGCCAGCAGCCAGGGACAGGGCACAACTAATGAAAAACTGTTTTTT.

This clone has more than one count but fewer than ten. V is TRBV19 and J is TRBJ1-1, with 10 bases fitting TRBD1. The CDR3 loop spans 14 amino acids. With V trimmed by 1 base and J by 4 bases, 0 bases remained unmatched. Germline V gene lookup returns CDR1 LNHDA and CDR2 SQIVND (reference sequence). CDR3: CASSIGTGGTEAFF. Written as DNA, the CDR3 is TGTGCCAGTAGTATAGGGACAGGGGGCACTGAAGCTTTCTTT.

This clone was counted only a few times. The J gene is TRBJ2-5, the V gene TRBV28; D ambiguous. Trimming removed 5 bases at V and 12 bases at J, with 16 bases between. CDR3 length equals 12 residues. Germline V gene data show CDR1 as MDHEN and CDR2 as SYDVKM. The CDR3, as DNA: TGTGCCAGCAGTCCCCGTTCGTTTGTTGAGTACTTC. Amino acids: CASSPRSFVEYF.